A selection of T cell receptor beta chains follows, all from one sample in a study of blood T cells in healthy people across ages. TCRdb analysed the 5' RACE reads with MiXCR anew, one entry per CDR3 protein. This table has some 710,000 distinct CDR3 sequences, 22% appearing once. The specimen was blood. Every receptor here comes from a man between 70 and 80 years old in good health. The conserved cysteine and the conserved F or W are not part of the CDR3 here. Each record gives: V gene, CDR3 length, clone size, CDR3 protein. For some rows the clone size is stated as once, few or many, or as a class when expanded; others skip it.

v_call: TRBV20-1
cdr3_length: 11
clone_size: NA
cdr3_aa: SATKAGANVLT

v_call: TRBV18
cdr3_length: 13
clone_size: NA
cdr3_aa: ASSPTDRATDTQY

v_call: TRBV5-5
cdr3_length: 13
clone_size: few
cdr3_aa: ASSLRQGYSNEQF

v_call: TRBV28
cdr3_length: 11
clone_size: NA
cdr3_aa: ASSPVTQNIQY

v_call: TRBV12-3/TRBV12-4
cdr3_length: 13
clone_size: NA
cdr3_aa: ASRLDQLSSYEQY

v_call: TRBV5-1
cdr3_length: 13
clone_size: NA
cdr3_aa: ASSYSGQNYEKLF

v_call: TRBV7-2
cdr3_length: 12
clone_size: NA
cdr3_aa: ASSLPGRNEKLF

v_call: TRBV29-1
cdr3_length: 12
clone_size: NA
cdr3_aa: SVGRQGSYNEQF

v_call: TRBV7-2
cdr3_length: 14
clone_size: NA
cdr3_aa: VSSRTTGERGNTIY

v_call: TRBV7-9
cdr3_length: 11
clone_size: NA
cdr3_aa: ASSLQGAGGYT

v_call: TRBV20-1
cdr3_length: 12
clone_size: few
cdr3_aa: SARVGGVGQPQH

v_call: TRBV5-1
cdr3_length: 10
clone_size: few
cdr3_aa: ASSFEEDTQY

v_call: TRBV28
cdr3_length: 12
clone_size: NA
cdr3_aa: ASGIPGGVKKLF

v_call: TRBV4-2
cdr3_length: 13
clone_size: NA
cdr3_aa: ASSAGTGFGDIQY

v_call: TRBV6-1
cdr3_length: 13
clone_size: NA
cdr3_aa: ASSDRPGNPEKLF

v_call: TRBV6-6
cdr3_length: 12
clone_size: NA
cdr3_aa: ANRSGTEYSEQF

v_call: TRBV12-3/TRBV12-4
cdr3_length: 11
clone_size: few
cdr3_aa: ASSFRGLRTQY

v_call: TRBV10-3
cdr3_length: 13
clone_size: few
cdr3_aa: AISGTSVSTDTQY

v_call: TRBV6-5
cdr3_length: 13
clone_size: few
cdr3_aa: ASGGRAQLYNEQF

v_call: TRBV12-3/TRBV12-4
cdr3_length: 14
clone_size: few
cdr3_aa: ASSPRGSGMRNIQY

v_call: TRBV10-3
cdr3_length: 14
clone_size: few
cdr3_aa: AISESGSTLTDTQY

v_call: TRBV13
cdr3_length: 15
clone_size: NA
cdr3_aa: ASSSRDGGSAQETQY

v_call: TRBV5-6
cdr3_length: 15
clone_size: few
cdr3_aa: ASSFPGLAGESHEQF

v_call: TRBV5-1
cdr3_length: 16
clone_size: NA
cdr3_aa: ASSSPRTGAKMNTEAF

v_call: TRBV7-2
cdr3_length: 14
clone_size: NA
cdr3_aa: ASSPPGLQPYNEQF

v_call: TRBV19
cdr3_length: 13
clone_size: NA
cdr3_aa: ASSKGTSGRYEQF

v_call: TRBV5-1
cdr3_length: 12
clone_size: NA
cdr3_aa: ASSWGGSDNEQF

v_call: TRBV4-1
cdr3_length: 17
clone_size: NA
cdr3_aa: ASSQERTARTVSDYGYT

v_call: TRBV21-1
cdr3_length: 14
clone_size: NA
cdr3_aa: ASSLSRLASYNEQF

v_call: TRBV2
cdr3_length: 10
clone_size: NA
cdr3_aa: ASRDRRIEAF

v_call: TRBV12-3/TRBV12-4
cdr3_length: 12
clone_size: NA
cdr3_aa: ASSSLWGSNEQF

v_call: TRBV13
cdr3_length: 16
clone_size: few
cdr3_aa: ASSYGPSPLHLPGGYT

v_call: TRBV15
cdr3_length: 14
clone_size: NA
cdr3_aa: ATSRDLGGSSYEQY

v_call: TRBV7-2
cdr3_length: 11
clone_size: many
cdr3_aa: ASSSTMNTEAF

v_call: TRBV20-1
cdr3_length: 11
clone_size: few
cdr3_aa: SAYGTLNTEAF

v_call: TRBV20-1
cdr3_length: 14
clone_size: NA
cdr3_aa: SASLAGFSSTDTQY

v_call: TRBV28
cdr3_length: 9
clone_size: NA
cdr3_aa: ASRENEKLF

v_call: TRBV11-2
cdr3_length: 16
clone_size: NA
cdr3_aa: ASSLDARLAGVSNEQF

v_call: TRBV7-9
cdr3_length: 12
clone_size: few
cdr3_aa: ASSLPGSEETQY

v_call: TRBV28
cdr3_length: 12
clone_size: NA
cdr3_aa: ASSPGLAEKVQF

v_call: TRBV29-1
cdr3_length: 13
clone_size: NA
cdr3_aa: SVEGPWRGGDTQY

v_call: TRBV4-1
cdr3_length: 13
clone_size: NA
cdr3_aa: ASSQLGLEHNEQF

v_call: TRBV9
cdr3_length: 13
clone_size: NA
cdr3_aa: ASSGGTGTNEKLF

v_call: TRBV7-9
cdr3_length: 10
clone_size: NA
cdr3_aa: ASSRGQGPLR

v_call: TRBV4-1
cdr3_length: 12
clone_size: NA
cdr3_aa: ASSHNGRENTIY

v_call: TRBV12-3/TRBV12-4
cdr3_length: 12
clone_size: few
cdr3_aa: ASSFFGTTAEQY